One and the same sample provided the 28 T cell receptor beta chains below, sequenced in a study of blood T cell repertoires in COVID-19. Profiled with immunoSEQ multiplex PCR; TCRdb holds only in-frame clones, not every one. This sample carries 200,000 to 250,000 clones, around four fifths of them seen once, and the ten largest clones take about 11%. The sequenced material came from peripheral blood. The receptors were gathered from a woman aged 80 or over with COVID-19, enrolled during active disease.

This clone was recorded once. As DNA, the CDR3 is TGTGCCAGCAGTTTCTATTTAGCCAAAAACATTCAGTACTTC. Encoded protein: CASSFYLAKNIQYF. This rearrangement joins TRBV28 to TRBJ2-4; unclear D gene. Per germline, CDR1 MDHEN and CDR2 SYDVKM. The V end lost 3 bases, the J end lost 0 bases, and 6 bases lay between the germline ends. CDR3 size: 14 residues.

This clone was seen a single time. V gene TRBV3-1 (or the pseudogene TRBV3-2) combines with J gene TRBJ1-2, with TRBD1 matching 7 bases. The length of the CDR3 is 16 residues. V was pared by 4 bases and J by 2 bases, with 10 bases of the junction left unmatched. In germline, CDR1 is LGHDT, CDR2 YNNKEL (reference sequence). CDR3 loop: CASSRVEGARNYGYTF. The CDR3 DNA sequence: TGTGCCAGCAGCCGAGTGGAGGGGGCGAGAAACTATGGCTACACCTTC.

The chain links TRBV5-5 to TRBJ2-2; possibly TRBD1 for D (5 bases). CDR1 and CDR2 (germline): SGHKS, YYEKEE (reference sequence). Deletions cut 4 bases from V and 4 bases from J, with 17 bases between. CDR3 length equals 16 residues. The CDR3 here is CASSPRVPHPTGELFF. CDR3 in DNA: TGTGCCAGCAGCCCCAGGGTTCCTCACCCCACCGGGGAGCTGTTTTTT.

This chain joins TRBV12-3 or TRBV12-4 and TRBJ2-5; 8 nucleotides match TRBD2. J gave up 5 bases and V 2 bases, and 1 base lay outside the gene matches. The CDR3 consists of 13 residues. The CDR3 sequence: CASSLSSGETQYF. The CDR3 DNA is TGTGCCAGCAGTTTATCTAGCGGGGAGACCCAGTACTTC.

The rearrangement uses TRBV27 and TRBJ1-2; no definite D call. V was shortened by 0 bases and J by 8 bases, with 13 bases between the two germline ends. This CDR3 has 14 residues. Germline lookup yields CDR1 MNHEY and CDR2 SMNVEV (reference sequence). The CDR3 DNA sequence: TGTGCCAGCAGTTTATCGGACCAATGGGAGGGCTACACCTTC. Residues: CASSLSDQWEGYTF.

J is TRBJ2-1 and V is TRBV5-8; 9 bases fit TRBD1. Germline V gene sequence: CDR1 SGHTS, CDR2 YDEGEE. V trimming: 2 bases; J trimming: 5 bases; junction bases outside the gene matches: 5. The CDR3 has 15 residues. The CDR3 loop is CASSLRDRVDNEQFF. CDR3 DNA: TGTGCCAGCAGCTTAAGGGACAGGGTGGACAATGAGCAGTTCTTC.

The V call is TRBV18, the J call TRBJ1-6; D gene ambiguous. V lost 2 bases and J lost 7, with 12 bases in between. Germline assignment: CDR1 KGHSH and CDR2 LQKENI. The CDR3 covers 15 residues. This CDR3 reads CASSPKQAKNSPLHF. DNA of the CDR3: TGTGCCAGCTCACCAAAGCAGGCGAAAAATTCACCCCTCCACTTT.

The J gene is TRBJ2-1, the V gene TRBV6-5; TRBD2 agrees at 8 bases. The J segment lost 6 bases and the V segment lost 10 bases, leaving 11 bases of the junction unmatched. The length of the CDR3 is 14 residues. Germline CDR1 MNHEY, CDR2 SVGAGI. The CDR3 DNA sequence: TGTGCCATGGAGGCGGGGGGCCCCGGCAATGAGCAGTTCTTC. It yields the protein CAMEAGGPGNEQFF.

This chain uses TRBV10-3 with TRBJ2-2; D is unclear. Germline loops: CDR1 ENHRY, CDR2 SYGVKD. The CDR3 extends over 14 amino acids. V was shortened by 0 bases and J by 7 bases, with 9 bases between the two germline ends. The CDR3: CAISESLDSGELFF. The CDR3, as DNA: TGTGCCATCAGTGAGTCGCTCGATAGCGGGGAGCTGTTTTTT.

The chain employs TRBV2 and TRBJ2-5; tentative D call: TRBD1 (6 bases). The CDR3 spans 14 residues. V lost 4 bases and J 1 base, leaving 10 bases between the germline ends. Looked up from germline, CDR1 is SNHLY and CDR2 is FYNNEI. The CDR3 sequence: CASSARTVQETQYF. CDR3 sequence (DNA): TGTGCCAGCAGTGCCCGGACAGTCCAAGAGACCCAGTACTTC.

The rearrangement links TRBV18 to TRBJ2-5; TRBD1 might be the D (5 bases). Between the trimmed V and J ends, which lost 6 bases and 2 bases, there was a span of 16 bases. The CDR3 has 15 residues. Germline-derived CDR1 and CDR2 are KGHSH and LQKENI. The CDR3 nucleotides are TGTGCCAGCTCCCCGGACAAATTCTTACAAGAGACCCAGTACTTC. This codes for CASSPDKFLQETQYF.

This rearrangement joins TRBV2 to TRBJ2-2; D is possibly TRBD1 (5 bases). CDR1 and CDR2 (germline): SNHLY, FYNNEI. The CDR3 has 14 amino acids. V gave up 10 bases and J gave up 2 bases, with 14 bases separating them. CDR3 nucleotide sequence: TGTGCCATTCAGGGATTGATTAACACCGGGGAGCTGTTTTTT. This sequence encodes CAIQGLINTGELFF.

The rearrangement joins TRBV3-1 (or the pseudogene TRBV3-2) to TRBJ1-1; D is ambiguous. V lost 3 bases and J 3 bases, leaving 5 bases between the germline ends. This CDR3 is built from 12 residues. Germline CDR1 reads LGHDT; CDR2 reads YNNKEL (reference sequence). CDR3 loop: CASSQSDTEAFF. The DNA for the CDR3 is TGTGCCAGCAGCCAGTCTGACACTGAAGCTTTCTTT.

The chain combines TRBV14 with TRBJ2-1; D perhaps matches TRBD1 (6 bases). This CDR3 has 12 amino acids. Germline V gives CDR1 SGHDN, CDR2 FVKESK. Deletions cut 5 bases from V and 6 bases from J, with 8 bases between. The CDR3 DNA reads as TGTGCCAGCAGCATACAGGGCAATGAGCAGTTCTTC. Amino acids: CASSIQGNEQFF.

V is TRBV6-2 or TRBV6-3 and J is TRBJ1-1, with 9 bases lining up with TRBD1. This CDR3 comprises 15 residues. Per the germline V gene, CDR1 is MNHEY and CDR2 is SVGEGT. Unmatched junction bases numbered 6, after V lost 2 bases and J lost 5 bases. The CDR3 here is CASSYGDRARTEAFF. Written as DNA, the CDR3 is TGTGCCAGCAGTTACGGGGACAGGGCGAGGACTGAAGCTTTCTTT.

The chain combines TRBV6-5 with TRBJ1-4; a possible D gene is TRBD1 (6 bases). Trimming shortened V by 10 bases and J by 1 base, and 16 bases separated the two germline ends. Germline CDR1 MNHEY, CDR2 SVGAGI. CDR3 length: 15 residues. CDR3 in DNA: TGTGCCACTCGGGGGGGGGCAGGAACTAATGAAAAACTGTTTTTT. This codes for CATRGGAGTNEKLFF.

By share of the sample, this clone is large. V usage is TRBV5-1 and J usage is TRBJ2-5, with D maybe TRBD2 (5 bases). In germline, CDR1 is SGHRS, CDR2 YFSETQ. This CDR3 is 17 amino acids long. Trimming pared 0 bases from V and 1 base from J, leaving 16 bases between. CDR3 amino acids: CASSLDPLTRIQETQYF. The DNA for the CDR3 is TGCGCCAGCAGCTTGGACCCTTTAACTAGGATCCAAGAGACCCAGTACTTC.

This rearrangement joins TRBV5-1 to TRBJ2-1; weak D call: TRBD2 (6 bases). Per germline, CDR1 SGHRS and CDR2 YFSETQ. The length of the CDR3 is 14 residues. V was trimmed by 4 bases and J by 7 bases, leaving 15 bases between them. CDR3 loop: CASSPTGTRNEQFF. The CDR3 DNA is TGCGCCAGCAGCCCAACTGGGACTCGAAATGAGCAGTTCTTC.

This clone was seen only a few times. This rearrangement joins TRBV7-2 to TRBJ1-3; unclear D gene. The CDR3 totals 16 residues. Germline values: CDR1 SGHTA, CDR2 FQGNSA. Trimming removed 7 bases from V and 0 bases from J, with 16 bases in between. The CDR3 DNA follows: TGTGCCAGCACCGAGGCTAGATCCTACTCTGGAAACACCATATATTTT. It encodes CASTEARSYSGNTIYF.

The chain links TRBV7-2 to TRBJ2-7, with 9 bases lining up with TRBD2. V shed 5 bases and J 3 bases; nucleotides not matched to a gene: 5. The CDR3 length is 14 residues. Germline assignment: CDR1 SGHTA and CDR2 FQGNSA. The CDR3 DNA sequence: TGTGCCAGCAGCCAAAGCGGGGGGAACTACGAGCAGTACTTC. It yields the protein CASSQSGGNYEQYF.

This sequence joins TRBV6-1 and TRBJ1-3; tentatively, D is TRBD1 (6 bases). The germline gives CDR1 MNHNS, CDR2 SASEGT. Deletions cut 1 base from V and 3 bases from J, with 10 bases between. The CDR3 sequence is 15 residues long. Here the CDR3 DNA reads TGTGCCAGCAGTGAAGGCGCGACAGGTGGAAACACCATATATTTT. Translated, it gives CASSEGATGGNTIYF.

The chain links TRBV29-1 to TRBJ1-2; D is undetermined. CDR3 length: 12 residues. V lost 2 bases to trimming and J lost 6 bases, with 10 bases between them. Germline values: CDR1 SQVTM, CDR2 ANQGSEA. The CDR3 spells CSVESRFDGYTF. CDR3 DNA sequence: TGCAGCGTTGAAAGCAGGTTTGATGGCTACACCTTC.

V usage is TRBV9 and J usage is TRBJ2-3; D is unresolved. Trimming stripped 4 bases from V and 6 bases from J, with 12 bases between. CDR1 and CDR2 from the germline V gene are SGDLS and YYNGEE. This CDR3 contains 13 residues. The CDR3 region is CASSTNPTDTQYF. CDR3 nucleotides: TGTGCCAGCAGCACCAATCCTACCGATACGCAGTATTTT.

Only one count was recorded for this clone. V usage is TRBV28 and J usage is TRBJ2-3; the match to TRBD2 covers 10 bases. CDR3 size: 15 residues. The ends lost 6 bases at V and 2 bases at J; junction bases unmatched: 5. Germline CDR1 reads MDHEN; CDR2 reads SYDVKM. The CDR3 region has the DNA TGTGCCAGCAGCTCTCTAGCGGGGGTCACAGATACGCAGTATTTT. It yields the protein CASSSLAGVTDTQYF.

V is TRBV28 and J is TRBJ1-2; TRBD1 is a possible D gene (5 bases). Germline V gene lookup returns CDR1 MDHEN and CDR2 SYDVKM. The CDR3 has 14 amino acids. Trimming removed 3 bases at V and 4 bases at J, with 12 bases between. The CDR3: CASSFSNRLYGYTF. In nucleotides, the CDR3 is TGTGCCAGCAGTTTCTCGAACAGGCTCTATGGCTACACCTTC.

This chain connects TRBV10-3 to TRBJ2-1, with 7 bases that match TRBD1. The CDR3 is made up of 13 amino acids. J lost 6 bases, V lost 10 bases, and 9 bases had no gene match. Germline CDR1 and CDR2: ENHRY and SYGVKD. The CDR3 region is CATTGVGGNEQFF. The CDR3 DNA is TGTGCCACCACAGGGGTAGGGGGCAATGAGCAGTTCTTC.

This sequence joins TRBV7-2 and TRBJ2-5, with D uncertain. From germline, CDR1 is SGHTA and CDR2 FQGNSA. The CDR3 length is 11 residues. Trimming stripped 7 bases from V and 5 bases from J, with 8 bases between. CDR3 in DNA: TGTGCCAGCACCAACTGGGAGACCCAGTACTTC. Encoded protein: CASTNWETQYF.

This clone appeared once. This chain uses TRBV5-6 with TRBJ1-4; a weak D match, TRBD1 (6 bases). V dropped 3 bases and J dropped 8 bases, with 11 bases sitting between them. The CDR3 runs to 13 residues. In germline, CDR1 is SGHDT, CDR2 YYEEEE. This CDR3 is CASSSGTREKLFF. DNA for the CDR3: TGTGCCAGCAGCTCCGGGACACGGGAAAAACTGTTTTTT.